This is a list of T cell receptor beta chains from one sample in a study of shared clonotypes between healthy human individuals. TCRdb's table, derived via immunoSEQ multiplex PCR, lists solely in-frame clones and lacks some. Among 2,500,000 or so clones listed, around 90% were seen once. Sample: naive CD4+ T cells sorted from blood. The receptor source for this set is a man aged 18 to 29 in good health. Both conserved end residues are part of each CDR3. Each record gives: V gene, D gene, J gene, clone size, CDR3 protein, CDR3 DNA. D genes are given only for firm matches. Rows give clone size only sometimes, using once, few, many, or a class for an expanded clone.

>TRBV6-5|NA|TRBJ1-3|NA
CASCRGGKDGNTIYF
TGTGCCAGCTGCCGGGGGGGAAAAGATGGAAACACCATATATTTT
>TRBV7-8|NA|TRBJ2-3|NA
CASSRGAGTDTQYF
TGTGCCAGCAGCCGGGGGGCCGGCACAGATACGCAGTATTTT
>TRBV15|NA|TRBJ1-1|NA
CATSRGPGRPEAFF
TGTGCCACCAGCAGAGGACCCGGACGACCTGAAGCTTTCTTT
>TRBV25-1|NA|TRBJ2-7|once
CASAETGTPTYEQYF
TGTGCCAGCGCCGAGACCGGGACACCTACCTACGAGCAGTACTTC
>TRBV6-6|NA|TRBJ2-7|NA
CASSYQDTHEQYF
TGTGCCAGCAGTTACCAGGACACTCACGAGCAGTACTTC
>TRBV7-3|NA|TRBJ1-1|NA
CASSLNTQNTEAFF
TGTGCCAGCAGCTTAAACACCCAGAACACTGAAGCTTTCTTT
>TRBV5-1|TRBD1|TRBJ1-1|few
CASSQGQYTEAFF
TGCGCCAGCAGCCAGGGACAGTACACTGAAGCTTTCTTT
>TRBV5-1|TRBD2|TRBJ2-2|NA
CASSLLAGGTGELFF
TGCGCCAGCAGCTTGCTAGCGGGGGGCACCGGGGAGCTGTTTTTT
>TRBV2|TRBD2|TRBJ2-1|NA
CASSREENNEQFF
TGTGCCAGCTCACGGGAGGAAAACAATGAGCAGTTCTTC
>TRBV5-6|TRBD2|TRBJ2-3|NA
CASSISGRGTDTQYF
TGTGCCAGCAGCATTAGCGGGAGAGGTACAGATACGCAGTATTTT
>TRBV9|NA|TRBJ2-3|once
CASSVETVPSTDTQYF
TGTGCCAGCAGCGTAGAAACCGTCCCTAGCACAGATACGCAGTATTTT
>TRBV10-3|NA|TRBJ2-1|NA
CAISESNGNEQFF
TGTGCCATCAGTGAGTCCAACGGAAATGAGCAGTTCTTC
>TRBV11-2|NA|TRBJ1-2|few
CASSGNRDGYTF
TGTGCCAGCAGCGGTAACAGGGATGGCTACACCTTC
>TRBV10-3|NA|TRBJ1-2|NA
CAISESKESSYGYTF
TGTGCCATCAGTGAGTCGAAGGAGTCTTCATATGGCTACACCTTC
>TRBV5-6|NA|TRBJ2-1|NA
CASSLLGTLGNEQFF
TGTGCCAGCAGCTTGTTAGGGACGCTTGGCAATGAGCAGTTCTTC
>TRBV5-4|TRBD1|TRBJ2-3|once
CASSFPTGGITDTQYF
TGTGCCAGCAGCTTCCCAACAGGGGGCATCACAGATACGCAGTATTTT
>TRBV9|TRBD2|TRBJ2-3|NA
CASSVRGGGPFFSTDTQYF
TGTGCCAGCAGCGTAAGGGGCGGGGGGCCCTTCTTTAGCACAGATACGCAGTATTTT
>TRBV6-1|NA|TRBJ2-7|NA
CASSEQDLFEQYF
TGTGCCAGCAGTGAACAGGACCTCTTCGAGCAGTACTTC
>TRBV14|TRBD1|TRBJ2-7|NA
CASSQRGQGAYEQYF
TGTGCCAGCAGCCAGAGGGGACAGGGGGCGTACGAGCAGTACTTC
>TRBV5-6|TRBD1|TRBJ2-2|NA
CASSFRQGLTGELFF
TGTGCCAGCAGCTTCCGACAGGGATTGACCGGGGAGCTGTTTTTT
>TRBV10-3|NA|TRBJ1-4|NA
CATTSGGFEKLFF
TGTGCCACGACCTCGGGGGGGTTTGAAAAACTGTTTTTT
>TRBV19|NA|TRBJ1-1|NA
CASKVGGLGRTEAFF
TGTGCCAGTAAAGTCGGGGGGCTCGGAAGAACTGAAGCTTTCTTT
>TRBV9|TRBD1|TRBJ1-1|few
CASSARDRGKDEAFF
TGTGCCAGCAGCGCCCGGGACAGGGGAAAGGATGAAGCTTTCTTT
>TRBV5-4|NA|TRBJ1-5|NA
CASSLDGNQPQHF
TGTGCCAGCAGCTTGGACGGCAATCAGCCCCAGCATTTT
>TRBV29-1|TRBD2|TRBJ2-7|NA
CSVVNYRTSGRNDEQYF
TGCAGCGTTGTCAACTACAGGACTAGCGGGAGAAATGACGAGCAGTACTTC
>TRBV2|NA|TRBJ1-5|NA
CASSDTDRLQPQHF
TGTGCCAGCAGTGATACCGACAGGCTACAGCCCCAGCATTTT
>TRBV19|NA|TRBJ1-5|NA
CASSARGAQPQHF
TGTGCCAGTAGTGCCAGGGGTGCCCAGCCCCAGCATTTT
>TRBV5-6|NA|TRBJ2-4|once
CASSLASVAKNIQYF
TGTGCCAGCAGCTTGGCTAGCGTGGCCAAAAACATTCAGTACTTC
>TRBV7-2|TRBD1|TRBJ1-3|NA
CASSLGQGSGNTIYF
TGTGCCAGCAGCTTAGGACAGGGGTCGGGAAACACCATATATTTT
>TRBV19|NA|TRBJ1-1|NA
CASIYSAYSPSTEAFF
TGTGCCAGTATTTACAGTGCCTACTCGCCGTCCACTGAAGCTTTCTTT
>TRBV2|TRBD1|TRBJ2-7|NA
CASSSPGQNYEQYF
TGTGCCAGCAGTTCCCCGGGACAGAACTACGAGCAGTACTTC
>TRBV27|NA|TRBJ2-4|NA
CASSFTGIKNIQYF
TGTGCCAGCAGTTTTACAGGGATAAAAAACATTCAGTACTTC
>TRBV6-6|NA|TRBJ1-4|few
CASSFTEKLFF
TGTGCCAGCAGTTTCACTGAAAAACTGTTTTTT
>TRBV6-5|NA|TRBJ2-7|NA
CASSPSGFSALHF
TGTGCCAGCAGTCCCTCGGGCTTTTCAGCTCTCCACTTC
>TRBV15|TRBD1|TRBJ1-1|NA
CATSRDSIGYRGKNTEAFF
TGTGCCACCAGCAGAGATTCGATTGGGTACAGGGGCAAGAACACTGAAGCTTTCTTT
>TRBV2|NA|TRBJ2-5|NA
CASQSGTKETQYF
TGTGCCAGCCAATCTGGGACCAAAGAGACCCAGTACTTC
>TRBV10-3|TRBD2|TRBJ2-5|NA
CAISESLAGRRETQYF
TGTGCCATCAGTGAGTCACTAGCGGGAAGGAGAGAGACCCAGTACTTC
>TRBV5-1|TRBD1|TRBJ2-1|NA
CASSGTGTGGNEQFF
TGCGCCAGCAGCGGAACCGGGACAGGGGGCAATGAGCAGTTCTTC
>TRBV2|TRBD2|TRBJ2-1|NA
CASSGRGSSYNEQFF
TGTGCCAGCAGTGGGCGGGGGAGCTCCTACAATGAGCAGTTCTTC
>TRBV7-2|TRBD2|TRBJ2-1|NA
CASSLGAGEGHNEQFF
TGTGCCAGCAGCTTAGGTGCGGGAGAGGGCCACAATGAGCAGTTCTTC
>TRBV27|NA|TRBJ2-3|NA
CASSFAGTLAPQLRVDTQYF
TGTGCCAGCAGTTTCGCCGGGACTTTAGCCCCCCAACTCAGGGTAGATACGCAGTATTTT
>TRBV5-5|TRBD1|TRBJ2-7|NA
CASSLEDRKPYEQYF
TGTGCCAGCAGCTTGGAGGACAGGAAACCCTACGAGCAGTACTTC
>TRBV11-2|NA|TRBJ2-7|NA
CASSLEALISYEQYF
TGTGCCAGCAGCTTAGAGGCACTGATCTCCTACGAGCAGTACTTC
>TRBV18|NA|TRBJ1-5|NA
CASSVRQDPNQPQHF
TGTGCCAGCTCGGTCAGGCAGGACCCCAATCAGCCCCAGCATTTT
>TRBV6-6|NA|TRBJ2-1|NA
CASTSPGGSGNEQFF
TGTGCCAGCACCTCCCCTGGGGGGTCTGGCAATGAGCAGTTCTTC
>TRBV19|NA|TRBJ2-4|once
CASSLRQGGKNIQYF
TGTGCCAGTAGTTTAAGACAGGGAGGCAAAAACATTCAGTACTTC
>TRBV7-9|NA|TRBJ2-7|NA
CASSFGNEQYF
TGTGCCAGCAGCTTTGGGAACGAGCAGTACTTC
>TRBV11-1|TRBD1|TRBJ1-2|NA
CASSLDGMRQGTNYGYTF
TGTGCCAGCAGCTTGGATGGTATGAGACAGGGGACTAACTATGGCTACACCTTC
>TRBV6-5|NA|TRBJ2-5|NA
CASSYSSGKETQYF
TGTGCCAGCAGTTACTCGAGTGGTAAGGAGACCCAGTACTTC
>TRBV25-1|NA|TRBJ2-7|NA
CASRDSYSYEQYF
TGTGCCAGCAGGGACTCTTATTCCTACGAGCAGTACTTC
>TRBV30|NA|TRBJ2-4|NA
CAWSTGGNIQYF
TGTGCCTGGAGTACGGGTGGAAACATTCAGTACTTC
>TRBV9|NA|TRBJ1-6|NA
CASSVSPDRGSYNSPLHF
TGTGCCAGCAGCGTTTCCCCAGACCGCGGCTCCTATAATTCACCCCTCCACTTT